This note documents a single T cell receptor beta chain sequence. The target antigen is unknown. Each CDR3 protein is one row after TCRdb ran MiXCR on the 5' RACE reads. Seen here are about 260,000 distinct CDR3 sequences, 15% to 20% observed once, and the top ten hold roughly 23%. The record originates from a study of T-cell memory formation after mild COVID-19. Germline V lookup: CDR1 LGHNA, CDR2 YSLEER. CDR3 length: 14 residues. J gave up 4 bases and V 4 bases, and 3 bases lay outside the gene matches. Points from the study as a whole: The second-wave clones peaking on day 37 were not confirmed as SARS-CoV-2-specific. Those CD4+ clones that contracted were mainly in CM and EM (CD8+ ones in EMRA).

Sequenced sample: PBMCs or a T cell subset sorted from them (not recorded which). This receptor was taken from a man aged 18 to 29 who had mild COVID-19 (a few samples of this study predate the infection). Cell type and time point are not known. This sequence joins TRBV4-3 and TRBJ1-1, with 10 bases that match TRBD1. This CDR3 reads CASSRRTGGTEAFF. The CDR3 coding sequence is TGCGCCAGCAGCCGAAGGACAGGGGGCACTGAAGCTTTCTTT.